The T cell receptor (beta chain) described here comes from a study of CD8 T cells in ankylosing spondylitis. Points from the study as a whole: Blood from ankylosing spondylitis patients appeared to carry a characteristic eight-variant TCR beta motif. Clones linked with disease were CD8+ and fairly uncommon in the peripheral blood. Disease-associated clones were reportedly significantly overrepresented in matched ankylosing spondylitis synovial fluid.

As the method for making TCR beta libraries, quantitative 5'-RACE with molecular barcodes was used. TCRdb independently ran MiXCR on the 5' RACE reads; one entry per CDR3 protein. The sample lists roughly 260,000 distinct CDR3 sequences, around 20% occurring once. On this clonotype itself: Its antigen is currently unknown.

V was pared by 0 bases and J by 7 bases, with 14 bases of the junction left unmatched. The length of the CDR3 is 19 residues. Germline assignment: CDR1 SGHTA and CDR2 FQGTGA. Source material: blood, either unsorted or a sorted T cell fraction (not recorded which). The TCR comes from a male donor with ankylosing spondylitis or in good health (not recorded which). The V call is TRBV7-3, the J call TRBJ2-1; the match to TRBD2 covers 11 bases. CDR3 coding DNA: TGTGCCAGCAGCTTAACCCCACCGACGACTAGCGGGAAAGGGAATGAGCAGTTCTTC. The encoded protein is CASSLTPPTTSGKGNEQFF.